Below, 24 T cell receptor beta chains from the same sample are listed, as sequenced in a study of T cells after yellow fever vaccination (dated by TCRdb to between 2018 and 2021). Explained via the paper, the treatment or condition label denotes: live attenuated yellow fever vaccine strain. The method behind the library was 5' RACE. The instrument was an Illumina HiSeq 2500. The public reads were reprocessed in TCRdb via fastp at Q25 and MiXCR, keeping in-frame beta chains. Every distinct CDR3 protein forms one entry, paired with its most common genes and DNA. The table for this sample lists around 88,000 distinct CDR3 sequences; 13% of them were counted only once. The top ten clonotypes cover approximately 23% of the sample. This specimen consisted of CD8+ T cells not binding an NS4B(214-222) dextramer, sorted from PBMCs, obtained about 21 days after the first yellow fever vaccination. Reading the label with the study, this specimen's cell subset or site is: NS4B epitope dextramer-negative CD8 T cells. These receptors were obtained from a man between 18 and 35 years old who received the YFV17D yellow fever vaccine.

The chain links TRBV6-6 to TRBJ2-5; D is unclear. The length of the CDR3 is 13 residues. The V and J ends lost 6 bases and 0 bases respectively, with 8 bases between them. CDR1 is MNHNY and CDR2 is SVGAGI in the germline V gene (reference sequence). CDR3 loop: CASSPGHQETQYF. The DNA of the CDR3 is TGTGCCAGCAGCCCCGGACACCAAGAGACCCAGTACTTC.

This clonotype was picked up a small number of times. CDR3 residues: CASSQVGQGRETQYF. The CDR3 region has the DNA TGCGCCAGCAGCCAAGTGGGACAGGGAAGGGAGACCCAGTACTTC. V gene TRBV4-1 combines with J gene TRBJ2-5, with 9 bases identical to TRBD1. Germline assignment: CDR1 MGHRA and CDR2 YSYEKL. The CDR3 sequence is 15 residues long. V gave up 1 base and J gave up 5 bases; unmatched junction bases: 5.

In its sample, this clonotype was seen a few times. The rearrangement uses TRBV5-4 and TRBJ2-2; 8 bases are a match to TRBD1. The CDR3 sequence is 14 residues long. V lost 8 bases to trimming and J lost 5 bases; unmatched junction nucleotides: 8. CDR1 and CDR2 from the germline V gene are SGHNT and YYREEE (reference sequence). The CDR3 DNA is TGTGCCAGTGGACAGGGAAGGGTGACCGGGGAGCTGTTTTTT. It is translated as CASGQGRVTGELFF.

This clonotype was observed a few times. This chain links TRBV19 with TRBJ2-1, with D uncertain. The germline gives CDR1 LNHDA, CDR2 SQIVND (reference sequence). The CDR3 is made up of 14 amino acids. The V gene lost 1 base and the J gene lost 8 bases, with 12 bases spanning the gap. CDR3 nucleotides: TGTGCCAGTAGTATAGTGGCAGGAACCGATGAGCAGTTCTTC. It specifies CASSIVAGTDEQFF.

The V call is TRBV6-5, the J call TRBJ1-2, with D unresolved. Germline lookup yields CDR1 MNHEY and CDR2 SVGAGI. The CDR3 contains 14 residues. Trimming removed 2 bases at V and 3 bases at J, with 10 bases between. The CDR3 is CASSYDGRDYGYTF. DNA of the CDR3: TGTGCCAGCAGTTACGACGGGAGGGACTATGGCTACACCTTC.

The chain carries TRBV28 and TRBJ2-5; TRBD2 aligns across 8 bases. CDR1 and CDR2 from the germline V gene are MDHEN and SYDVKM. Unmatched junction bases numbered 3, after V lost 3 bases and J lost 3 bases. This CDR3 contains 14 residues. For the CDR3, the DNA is TGTGCCAGCAGTTTGATAGCGGGGAAAGAGACCCAGTACTTC. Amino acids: CASSLIAGKETQYF. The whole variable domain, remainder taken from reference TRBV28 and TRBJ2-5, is DVKVTQSSRYLVKRTGEKVFLECVQDMDHENMFWYRQDPGLGLRLIYFSYDVKMKEKGDIPEGYSVSREKKERFSLILESASTNQTSMYLCASSLIAGKETQYFGPGTRLLVL.

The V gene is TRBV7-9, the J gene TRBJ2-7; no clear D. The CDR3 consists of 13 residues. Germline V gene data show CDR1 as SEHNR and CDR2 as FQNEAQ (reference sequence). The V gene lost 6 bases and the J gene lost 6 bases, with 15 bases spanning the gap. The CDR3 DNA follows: TGTGCCAGCAGGCCTCCCCAGGCAGGCGAGCAGTACTTC. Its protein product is CASRPPQAGEQYF.

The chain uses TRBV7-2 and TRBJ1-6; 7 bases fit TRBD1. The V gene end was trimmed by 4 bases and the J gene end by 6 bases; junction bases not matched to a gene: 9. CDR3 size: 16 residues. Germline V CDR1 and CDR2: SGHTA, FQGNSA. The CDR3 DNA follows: TGTGCCAGCAGCTGGACCCTAAAGGGGGCTAATTCACCCCTCCACTTT. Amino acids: CASSWTLKGANSPLHF.

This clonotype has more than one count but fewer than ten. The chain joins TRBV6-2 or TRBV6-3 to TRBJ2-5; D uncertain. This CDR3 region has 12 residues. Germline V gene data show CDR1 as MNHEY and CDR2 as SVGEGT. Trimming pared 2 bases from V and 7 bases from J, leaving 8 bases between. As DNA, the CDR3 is TGTGCCAGCAGTTACGTGGATGGGACCCAGTACTTC. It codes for CASSYVDGTQYF.

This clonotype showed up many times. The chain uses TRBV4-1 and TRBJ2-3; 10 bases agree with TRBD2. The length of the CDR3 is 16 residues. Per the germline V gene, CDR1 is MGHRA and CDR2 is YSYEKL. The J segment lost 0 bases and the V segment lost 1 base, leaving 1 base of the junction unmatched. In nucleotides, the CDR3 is TGCGCCAGCAGCCAAGTACTAGCGGGGAGCACAGATACGCAGTATTTT. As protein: CASSQVLAGSTDTQYF.

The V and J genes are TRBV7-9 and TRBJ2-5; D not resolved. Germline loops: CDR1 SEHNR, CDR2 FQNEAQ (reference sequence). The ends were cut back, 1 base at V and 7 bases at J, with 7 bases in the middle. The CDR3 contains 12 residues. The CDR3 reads CASSLGGWTQYF. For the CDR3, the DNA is TGTGCCAGCAGCTTAGGGGGTTGGACCCAGTACTTC.

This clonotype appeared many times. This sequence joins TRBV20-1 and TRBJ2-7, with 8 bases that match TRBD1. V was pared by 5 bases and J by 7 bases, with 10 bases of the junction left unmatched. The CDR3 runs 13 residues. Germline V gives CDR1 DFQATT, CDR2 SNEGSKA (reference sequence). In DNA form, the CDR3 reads TGCAGTGCTTTCCACAGGGGGAGTGGGGAGCAGTACTTC. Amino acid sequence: CSAFHRGSGEQYF.

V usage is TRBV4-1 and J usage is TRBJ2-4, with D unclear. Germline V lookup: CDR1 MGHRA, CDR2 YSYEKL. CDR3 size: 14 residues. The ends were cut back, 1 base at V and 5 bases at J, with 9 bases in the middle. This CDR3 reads CASSQVFPENIQYF. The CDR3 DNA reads TGCGCCAGCAGCCAAGTTTTTCCGGAAAACATTCAGTACTTC.

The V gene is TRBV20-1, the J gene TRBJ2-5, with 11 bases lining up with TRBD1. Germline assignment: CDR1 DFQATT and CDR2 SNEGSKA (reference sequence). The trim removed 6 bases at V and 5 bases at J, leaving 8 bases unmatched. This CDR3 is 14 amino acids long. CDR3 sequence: CSAHAGTGGETQYF. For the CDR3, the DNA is TGCAGTGCGCACGCCGGGACAGGGGGGGAGACCCAGTACTTC.

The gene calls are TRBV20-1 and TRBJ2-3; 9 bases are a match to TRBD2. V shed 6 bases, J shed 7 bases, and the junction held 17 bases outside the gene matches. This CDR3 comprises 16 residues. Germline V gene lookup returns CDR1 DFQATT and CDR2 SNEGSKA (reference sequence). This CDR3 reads CSARDRLAGITHTQYF. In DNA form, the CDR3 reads TGCAGTGCCCGGGATAGGCTAGCGGGGATCACGCATACGCAGTATTTT.

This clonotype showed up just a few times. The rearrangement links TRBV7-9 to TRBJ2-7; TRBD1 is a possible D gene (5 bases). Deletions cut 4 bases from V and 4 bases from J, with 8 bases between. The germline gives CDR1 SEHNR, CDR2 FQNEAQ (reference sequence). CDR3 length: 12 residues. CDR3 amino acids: CASSSGPYEQYV. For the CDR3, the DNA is TGTGCCAGCAGCTCAGGGCCTTACGAGCAGTACGTC.

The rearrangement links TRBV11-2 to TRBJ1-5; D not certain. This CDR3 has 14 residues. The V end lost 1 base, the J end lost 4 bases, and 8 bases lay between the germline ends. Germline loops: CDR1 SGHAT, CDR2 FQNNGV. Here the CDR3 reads CASSLGGYNQPQHF. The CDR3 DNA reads TGTGCCAGCAGCTTAGGGGGTTATAATCAGCCCCAGCATTTT.

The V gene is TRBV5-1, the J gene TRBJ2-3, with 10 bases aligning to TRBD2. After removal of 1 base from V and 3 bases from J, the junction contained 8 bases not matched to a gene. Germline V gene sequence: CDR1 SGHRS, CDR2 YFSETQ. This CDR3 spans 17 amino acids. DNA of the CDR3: TGCGCCAGCAGCTTGCACAGCGGGGGGGCGGAGACAGATACGCAGTATTTT. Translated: CASSLHSGGAETDTQYF.

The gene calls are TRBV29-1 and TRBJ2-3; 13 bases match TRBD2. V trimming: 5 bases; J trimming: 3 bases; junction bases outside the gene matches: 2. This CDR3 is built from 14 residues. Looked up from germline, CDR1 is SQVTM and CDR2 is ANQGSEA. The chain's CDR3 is CSVRLAGGTDTQYF. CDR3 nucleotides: TGCAGCGTTCGACTAGCGGGGGGAACAGATACGCAGTATTTT.

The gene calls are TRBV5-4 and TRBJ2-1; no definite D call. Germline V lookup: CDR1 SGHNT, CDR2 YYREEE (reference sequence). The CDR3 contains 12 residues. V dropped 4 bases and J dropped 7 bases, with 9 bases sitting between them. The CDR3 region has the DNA TGTGCCAGCAGCCCGCGAAGGAATGAGCAGTTCTTC. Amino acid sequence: CASSPRRNEQFF.

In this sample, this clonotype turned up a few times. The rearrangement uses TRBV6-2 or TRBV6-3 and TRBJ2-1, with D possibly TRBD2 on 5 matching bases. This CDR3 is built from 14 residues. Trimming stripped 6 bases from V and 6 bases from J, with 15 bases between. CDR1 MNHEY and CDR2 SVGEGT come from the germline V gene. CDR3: CASRPDYGPNEQFF. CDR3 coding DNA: TGTGCCAGCAGACCTGACTACGGCCCCAATGAGCAGTTCTTC.

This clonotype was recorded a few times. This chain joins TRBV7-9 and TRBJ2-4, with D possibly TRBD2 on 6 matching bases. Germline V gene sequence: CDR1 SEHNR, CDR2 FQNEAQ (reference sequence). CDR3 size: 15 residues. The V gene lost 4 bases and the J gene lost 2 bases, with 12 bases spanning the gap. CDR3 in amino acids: CASSWAEGTKNIQYF. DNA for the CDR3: TGTGCCAGCAGCTGGGCGGAGGGTACCAAAAACATTCAGTACTTC. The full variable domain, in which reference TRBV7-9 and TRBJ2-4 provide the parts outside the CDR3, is DTGVSQNPRHKITKRGQNVTFRCDPISEHNRLYWYRQTLGQGPEFLTYFQNEAQLEKSRLLSDRFSAERPKGSFSTLEIQRTEQGDSAMYLCASSWAEGTKNIQYFGAGTRLSVL.

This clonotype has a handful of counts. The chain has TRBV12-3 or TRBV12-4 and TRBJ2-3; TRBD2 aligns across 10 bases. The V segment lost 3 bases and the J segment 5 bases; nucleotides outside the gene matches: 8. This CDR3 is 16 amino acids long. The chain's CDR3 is CASSLPAGGKLDTQYF. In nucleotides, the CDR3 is TGTGCCAGCAGTTTGCCAGCGGGGGGGAAGTTAGATACGCAGTATTTT.

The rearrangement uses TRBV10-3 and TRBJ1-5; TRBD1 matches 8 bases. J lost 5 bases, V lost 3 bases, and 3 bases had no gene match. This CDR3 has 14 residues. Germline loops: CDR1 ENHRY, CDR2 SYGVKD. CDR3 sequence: CAISDGQGDQPQHF. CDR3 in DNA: TGTGCCATCAGTGACGGACAGGGAGATCAGCCCCAGCATTTT.